This T cell receptor (beta chain) comes out of a study of blood T cell repertoires in COVID-19. Looking at the study overall: The cDNA or gDNA used as material had been derived from T cells, B-cell-depleted T cells, or PBMCs.

Looked up from germline, CDR1 is SGHTA and CDR2 is FQGNSA. V lost 1 base, J lost 5 bases, and 6 bases stayed unmatched. This CDR3 is 16 amino acids long. Residents of over 20 US areas, aged about 18 to 95 years, made up the participants. Participant-given clinical history determined each cohort assignment. Here immunoSEQ multiplex PCR was the method, and the copy in TCRdb shows in-frame clones only, minus some. The sample lists around 180,000 clones, more than 75% seen once, with around a sixth in the top ten. The sequenced sample was PBMCs or T cells enriched from blood (not recorded which). This sequence originates from a woman aged 50 to 60 with acute COVID-19. The chain recombines TRBV7-2 with TRBJ2-5, with TRBD2 identical over 11 bases. CDR3 in DNA: TGTGCCAGCAGCTTAGACGGTAGCGGGGGGGCGGAGACCCAGTACTTC. It yields the protein CASSLDGSGGAETQYF.